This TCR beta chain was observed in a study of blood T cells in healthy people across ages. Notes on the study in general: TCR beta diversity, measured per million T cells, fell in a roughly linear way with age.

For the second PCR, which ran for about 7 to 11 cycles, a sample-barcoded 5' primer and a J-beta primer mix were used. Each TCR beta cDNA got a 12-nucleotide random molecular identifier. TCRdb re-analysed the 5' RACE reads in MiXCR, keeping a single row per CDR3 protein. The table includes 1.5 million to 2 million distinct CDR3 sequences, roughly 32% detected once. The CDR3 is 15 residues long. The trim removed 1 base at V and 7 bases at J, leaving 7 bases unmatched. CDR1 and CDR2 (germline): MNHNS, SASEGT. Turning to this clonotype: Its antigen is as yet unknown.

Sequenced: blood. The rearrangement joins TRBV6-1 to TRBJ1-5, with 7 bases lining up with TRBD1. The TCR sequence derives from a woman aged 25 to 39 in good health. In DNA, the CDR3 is TGTGCCAGCAGTGAAGGGCCAGGGGGAAGACAGCCCCAGCATTTT. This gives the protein CASSEGPGGRQPQHF.